A selection of T cell receptor beta chains follows, all from one sample in a study of blood T cell repertoires in COVID-19. TCRdb keeps only in-frame clones here, not all; method: immunoSEQ multiplex PCR. Of approximately 280,000 clones listed, around 89% are singletons. Sequenced material: peripheral blood. The receptors come from an older woman with acute or convalescent COVID-19. The CDR3 runs from the conserved cysteine through the conserved F or W. A D gene is named only where the DNA matches it firmly. The size entry is marked missing in some rows and otherwise reads once, few, many or a size class.

cdr3_aa: CASSSLNSYEQYF; cdr3_nt: TGTGCCAGCAGTTCCCTTAACTCCTACGAGCAGTACTTC; v_call: TRBV28; j_call: TRBJ2-7; d_call: -; clone_size: once
cdr3_aa: CASSPPSYRDTQYF; cdr3_nt: TGTGCCAGCTCACCACCCTCCTATCGAGATACGCAGTATTTT; v_call: TRBV18; j_call: TRBJ2-3; d_call: -; clone_size: -
cdr3_aa: CASSLRRGQAEKLFF; cdr3_nt: TGTGCCAGCAGCTTAAGGAGGGGACAGGCTGAAAAACTGTTTTTT; v_call: TRBV7-6; j_call: TRBJ1-4; d_call: TRBD1; clone_size: -
cdr3_aa: CASSYGSAPSGNTIYF; cdr3_nt: TGTGCCAGCTCTTATGGCAGCGCACCCTCTGGAAACACCATATATTTT; v_call: TRBV18; j_call: TRBJ1-3; d_call: -; clone_size: -
cdr3_aa: CASSMLSRGLAGGPKDTQYF; cdr3_nt: TGTGCCAGTAGTATGCTCTCCCGCGGGCTAGCGGGAGGGCCCAAAGATACGCAGTATTTT; v_call: TRBV19; j_call: TRBJ2-3; d_call: TRBD2; clone_size: -
cdr3_aa: CASSPRTGSYEQYF; cdr3_nt: TGTGCCAGCTCACCTAGGACAGGATCCTACGAGCAGTACTTC; v_call: TRBV18; j_call: TRBJ2-7; d_call: TRBD1; clone_size: -
cdr3_aa: CASSEGTGGNRYEQFF; cdr3_nt: TGTGCCAGCAGCGAGGGGACAGGGGGAAATAGGTATGAGCAGTTCTTC; v_call: TRBV7-6; j_call: TRBJ2-1; d_call: TRBD1; clone_size: many
cdr3_aa: CATSEGLTQGNQPQHF; cdr3_nt: TGTGCCACCAGTGAGGGGCTTACGCAGGGGAATCAGCCCCAGCATTTT; v_call: TRBV24-1; j_call: TRBJ1-5; d_call: -; clone_size: -
cdr3_aa: CASSNPLAGDYEQYF; cdr3_nt: TGTGCCAGCAGCAATCCTCTAGCGGGAGATTACGAGCAGTACTTC; v_call: TRBV6-6; j_call: TRBJ2-7; d_call: TRBD2; clone_size: -
cdr3_aa: CASSLAGQGTGELFF; cdr3_nt: TGTGCCAGCAGCCTAGCGGGACAGGGGACCGGGGAGCTGTTTTTT; v_call: TRBV6-2/TRBV6-3; j_call: TRBJ2-2; d_call: -; clone_size: -
cdr3_aa: CASSETGPRDTQYF; cdr3_nt: TGTGCCAGCAGCGAGACAGGTCCGCGAGATACGCAGTATTTT; v_call: TRBV11-3; j_call: TRBJ2-3; d_call: -; clone_size: -
cdr3_aa: CASSLAGTSGYEQYF; cdr3_nt: TGTGCCAGCAGCTTAGCCGGGACTAGCGGATACGAGCAGTACTTC; v_call: TRBV11-3; j_call: TRBJ2-7; d_call: TRBD2; clone_size: -
cdr3_aa: CASSPPGQGIQIVDEQFF; cdr3_nt: TGTGCCAGCTCACCCCCGGGACAGGGTATCCAGATCGTCGATGAGCAGTTCTTC; v_call: TRBV18; j_call: TRBJ2-1; d_call: TRBD1; clone_size: -
cdr3_aa: CASSLGGPSHF; cdr3_nt: TGTGCCAGCAGCCTTGGGGGCCCCTCACATTTT; v_call: TRBV2; j_call: TRBJ1-5; d_call: -; clone_size: -
cdr3_aa: CAFPGWTGGPYEQYF; cdr3_nt: TGTGCCTTCCCAGGGTGGACAGGGGGCCCATACGAGCAGTACTTC; v_call: TRBV21-1; j_call: TRBJ2-7; d_call: -; clone_size: -